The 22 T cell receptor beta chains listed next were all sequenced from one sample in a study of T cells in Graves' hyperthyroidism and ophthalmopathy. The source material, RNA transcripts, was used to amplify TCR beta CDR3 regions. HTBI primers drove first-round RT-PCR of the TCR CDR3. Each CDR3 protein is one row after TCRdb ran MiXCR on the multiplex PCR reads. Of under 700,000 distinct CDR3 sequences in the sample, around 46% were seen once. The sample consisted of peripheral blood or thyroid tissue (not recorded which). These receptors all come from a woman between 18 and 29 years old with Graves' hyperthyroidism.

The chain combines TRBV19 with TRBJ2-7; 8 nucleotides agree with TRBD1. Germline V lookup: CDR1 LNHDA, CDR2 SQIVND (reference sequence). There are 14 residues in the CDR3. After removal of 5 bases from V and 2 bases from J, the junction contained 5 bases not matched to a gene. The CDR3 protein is CASSPDRATYEQYF. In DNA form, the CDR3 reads TGTGCCAGTAGTCCGGACAGGGCAACCTACGAGCAGTACTTC.

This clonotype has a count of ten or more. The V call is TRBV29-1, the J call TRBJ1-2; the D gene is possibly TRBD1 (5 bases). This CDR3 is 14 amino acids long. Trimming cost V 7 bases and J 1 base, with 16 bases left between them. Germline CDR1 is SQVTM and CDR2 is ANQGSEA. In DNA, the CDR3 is TGCAGCGCCTCAGGGCAGGAGAATAACTATGGCTACACCTTC. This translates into CSASGQENNYGYTF.

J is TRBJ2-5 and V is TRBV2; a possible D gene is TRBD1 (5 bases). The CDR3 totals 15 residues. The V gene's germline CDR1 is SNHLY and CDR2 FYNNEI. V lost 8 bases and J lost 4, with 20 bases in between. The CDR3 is CASQRPTQRGETQYF. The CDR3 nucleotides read TGTGCCAGCCAACGGCCGACCCAAAGGGGAGAGACCCAGTACTTC.

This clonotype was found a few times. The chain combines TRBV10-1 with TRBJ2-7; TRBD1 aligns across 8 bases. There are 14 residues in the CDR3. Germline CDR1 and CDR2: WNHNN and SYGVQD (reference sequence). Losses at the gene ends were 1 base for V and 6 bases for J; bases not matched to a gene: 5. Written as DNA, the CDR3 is TGCGCCAGCAGTGAGTTAATACAGGGGGGCGAGCAGTACTTC. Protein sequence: CASSELIQGGEQYF.

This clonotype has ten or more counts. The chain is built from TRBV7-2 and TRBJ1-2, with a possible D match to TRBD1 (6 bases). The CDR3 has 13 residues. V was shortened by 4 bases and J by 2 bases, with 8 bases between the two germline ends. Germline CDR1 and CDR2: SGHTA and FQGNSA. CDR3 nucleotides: TGTGCCAGCAGCTCCCAGGGGAACTATGGCTACACCTTC. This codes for CASSSQGNYGYTF.

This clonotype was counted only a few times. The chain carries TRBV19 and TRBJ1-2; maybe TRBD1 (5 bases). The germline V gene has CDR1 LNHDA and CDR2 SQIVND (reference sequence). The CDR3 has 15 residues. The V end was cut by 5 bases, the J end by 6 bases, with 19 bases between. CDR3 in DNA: TGTGCCAGTAGTTCGGGGGGGACCCATACAAATGGCTACACCTTC. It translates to CASSSGGTHTNGYTF.

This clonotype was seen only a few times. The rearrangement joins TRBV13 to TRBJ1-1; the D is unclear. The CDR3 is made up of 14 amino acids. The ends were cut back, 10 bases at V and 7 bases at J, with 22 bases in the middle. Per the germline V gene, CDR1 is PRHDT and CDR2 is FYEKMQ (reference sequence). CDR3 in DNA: TGTGCCACCAGAATGTCCGGGCAAAAGAATGAAGCTTTCTTT. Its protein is CATRMSGQKNEAFF.

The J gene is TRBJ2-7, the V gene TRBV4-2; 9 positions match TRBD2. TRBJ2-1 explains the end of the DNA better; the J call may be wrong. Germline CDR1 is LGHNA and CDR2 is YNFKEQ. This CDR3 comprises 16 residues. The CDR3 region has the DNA TGTGCCAGCAGCCAAGGGGCTAGCGGGATGAAGAATGAGCAGTTCTTC. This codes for CASSQGASGMKNEQFF.

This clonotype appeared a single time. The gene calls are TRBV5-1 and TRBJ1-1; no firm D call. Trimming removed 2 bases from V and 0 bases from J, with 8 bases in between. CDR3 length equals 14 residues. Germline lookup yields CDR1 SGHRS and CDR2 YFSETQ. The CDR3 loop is CASSLTPMNTEAFF. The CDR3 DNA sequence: TGCGCCAGCAGCTTAACACCTATGAACACTGAAGCTTTCTTT.

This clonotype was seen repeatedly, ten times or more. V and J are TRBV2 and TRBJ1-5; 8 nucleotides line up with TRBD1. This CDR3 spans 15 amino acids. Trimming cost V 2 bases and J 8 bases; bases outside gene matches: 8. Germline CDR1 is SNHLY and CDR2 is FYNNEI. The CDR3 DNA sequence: TGTGCCAGCAGTGAACGGCGGCAGGGGGCAAAGCCCCAGCATTTT. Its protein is CASSERRQGAKPQHF.

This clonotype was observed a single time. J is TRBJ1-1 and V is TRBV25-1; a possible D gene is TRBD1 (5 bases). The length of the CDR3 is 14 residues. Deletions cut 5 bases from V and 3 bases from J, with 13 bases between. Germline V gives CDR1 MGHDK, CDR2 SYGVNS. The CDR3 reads CASSPGRWYTEAFF. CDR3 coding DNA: TGTGCCAGCAGTCCAGGGAGGTGGTACACTGAAGCTTTCTTT.

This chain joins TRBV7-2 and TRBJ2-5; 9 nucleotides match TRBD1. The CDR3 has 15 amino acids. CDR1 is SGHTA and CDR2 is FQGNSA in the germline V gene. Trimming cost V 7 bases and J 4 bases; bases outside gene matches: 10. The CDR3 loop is CASKPGQGVRETQYF. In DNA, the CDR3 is TGTGCCAGCAAGCCGGGACAGGGAGTAAGAGAGACCCAGTACTTC.

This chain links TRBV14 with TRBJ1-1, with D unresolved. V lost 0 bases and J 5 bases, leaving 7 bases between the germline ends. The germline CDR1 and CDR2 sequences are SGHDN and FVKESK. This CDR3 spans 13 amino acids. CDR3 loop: CASSQERDTEAFF. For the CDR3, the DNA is TGTGCCAGCAGCCAAGAACGAGATACTGAAGCTTTCTTT.

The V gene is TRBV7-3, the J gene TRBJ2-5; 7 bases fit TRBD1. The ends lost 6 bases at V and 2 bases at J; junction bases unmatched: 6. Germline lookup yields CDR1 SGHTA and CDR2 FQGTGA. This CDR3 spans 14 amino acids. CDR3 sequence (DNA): TGTGCCAGCAGTATGCCGGGACAGCAAGAGACCCAGTACTTC. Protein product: CASSMPGQQETQYF.

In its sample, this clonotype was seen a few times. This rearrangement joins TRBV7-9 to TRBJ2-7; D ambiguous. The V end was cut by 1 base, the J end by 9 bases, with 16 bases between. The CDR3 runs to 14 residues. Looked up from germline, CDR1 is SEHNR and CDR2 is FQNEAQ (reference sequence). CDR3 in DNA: TGTGCCAGCAGCTTAGAGCCCGGATCCGGTGGGCAGTACTTC. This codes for CASSLEPGSGGQYF. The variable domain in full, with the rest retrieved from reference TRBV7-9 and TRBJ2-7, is DTGVSQNPRHKITKRGQNVTFRCDPISEHNRLYWYRQTLGQGPEFLTYFQNEAQLEKSRLLSDRFSAERPKGSFSTLEIQRTEQGDSAMYLCASSLEPGSGGQYFGPGTRLTVT.

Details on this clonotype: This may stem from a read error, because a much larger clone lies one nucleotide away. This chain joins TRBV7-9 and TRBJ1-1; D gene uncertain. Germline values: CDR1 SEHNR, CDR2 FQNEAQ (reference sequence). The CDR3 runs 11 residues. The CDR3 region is CASSLAFEVFF. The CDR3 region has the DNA TGTGCCAGCAGCTTAGCCTTTGAAGTTTTCTTT.

CDR3 region: CASSLLQGNSPLHF. The CDR3 region has the DNA TGCGCCAGCAGCTTGTTACAGGGCAATTCACCCCTCCACTTT. The rearrangement joins TRBV5-1 to TRBJ1-6, with D perhaps matching TRBD1 (6 bases). V was clipped by 1 base and J by 7 bases, with 9 bases between them. CDR3 length equals 14 residues. The V gene's germline CDR1 is SGHRS and CDR2 YFSETQ.

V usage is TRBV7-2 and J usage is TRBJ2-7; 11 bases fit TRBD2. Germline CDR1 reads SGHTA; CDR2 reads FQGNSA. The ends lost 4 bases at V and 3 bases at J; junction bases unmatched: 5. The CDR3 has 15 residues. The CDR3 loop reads CASSSVAGGVYEQYF. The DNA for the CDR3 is TGTGCCAGCAGCTCTGTAGCGGGGGGGGTCTACGAGCAGTACTTC.

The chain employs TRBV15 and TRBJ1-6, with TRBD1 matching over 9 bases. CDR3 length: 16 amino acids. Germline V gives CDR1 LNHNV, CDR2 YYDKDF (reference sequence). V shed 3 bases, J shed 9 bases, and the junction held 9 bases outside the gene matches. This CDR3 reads CATSRGGGQGSSPLHF. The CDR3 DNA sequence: TGTGCCACCAGCAGGGGAGGGGGACAGGGATCTTCACCCCTCCACTTT.

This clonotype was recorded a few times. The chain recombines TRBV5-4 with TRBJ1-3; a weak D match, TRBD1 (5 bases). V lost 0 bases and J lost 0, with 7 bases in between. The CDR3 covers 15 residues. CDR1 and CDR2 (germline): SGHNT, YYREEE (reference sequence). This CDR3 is CASSLAGTSGNTIYF. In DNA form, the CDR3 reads TGTGCCAGCAGCTTGGCAGGGACCTCTGGAAACACCATATATTTT. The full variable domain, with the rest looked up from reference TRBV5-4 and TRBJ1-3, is ETGVTQSPTHLIKTRGQQVTLRCSSQSGHNTVSWYQQALGQGPQFIFQYYREEENGRGNFPPRFSGLQFPNYSSELNVNALELDDSALYLCASSLAGTSGNTIYFGEGSWLTVV.

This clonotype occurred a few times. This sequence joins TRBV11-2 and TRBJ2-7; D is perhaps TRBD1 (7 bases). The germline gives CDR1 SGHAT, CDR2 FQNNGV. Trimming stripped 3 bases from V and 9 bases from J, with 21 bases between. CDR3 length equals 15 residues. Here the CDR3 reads CASSLETGWTTGQYF. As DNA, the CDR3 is TGTGCCAGCAGCTTGGAGACAGGGTGGACTACGGGGCAGTACTTC.

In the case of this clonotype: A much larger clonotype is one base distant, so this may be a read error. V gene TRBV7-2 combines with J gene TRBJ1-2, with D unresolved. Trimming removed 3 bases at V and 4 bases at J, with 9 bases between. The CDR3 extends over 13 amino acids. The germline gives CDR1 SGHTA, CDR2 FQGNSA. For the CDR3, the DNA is TGTGCCAGCAGCTTTCAGACAAGCTATGGCTACACCTTC. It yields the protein CASSFQTSYGYTF.